This T cell receptor (beta chain) was captured in a study of long-term antiretroviral therapy in people with HIV. As for the study in general: First collections came about a decade before the 2015 immediate-ART recommendation. Study outcomes and limitations: Someone took the blood between the mid-2000s and the late 2010s, maybe while older ART regimens were in use.

The authors ran the immunoSEQ assay, v3.0, at survey level. Some clones are missing from TCRdb's copy, which holds only in-frame ones; the method was immunoSEQ multiplex PCR. Here the sample spans tens of thousands of clones, over 65% being singletons. Germline assignment: CDR1 MGHRA and CDR2 YSYEKL. V lost 6 bases and J 4 bases, leaving 15 bases between the germline ends. There are 14 residues in the CDR3. A note on this clone: The target antigen is unknown.

This chain joins TRBV4-1 and TRBJ1-1; the D gene is possibly TRBD1 (5 bases). Here the sequenced sample was unsorted PBMCs, taken less than 6 years after starting antiretroviral therapy. This clonotype was obtained from a man aged 30-40 years with HIV. CDR3 sequence: CASRPGQTLTEAFF. DNA for the CDR3: TGCGCCAGCAGACCCGGACAAACTCTCACTGAAGCTTTCTTT.